The 4 T cell receptor beta chains below all came from one sample that was sequenced in a study of T cells in tuberculosis. Clones were sequenced by immunoSEQ multiplex PCR, and TCRdb holds only the in-frame ones, with some missing. The sample includes 25,000 to 35,000 clones, roughly 96% of them seen just once. The sequenced sample consisted of PBMCs. The source is a donor aged 10-29 years with latent tuberculosis or without tuberculosis infection.

The chain is built from TRBV9 and TRBJ2-2, with D hard to call. The CDR3 is 16 amino acids. CDR1 is SGDLS, CDR2 YYNGEE, per germline. Trimming stripped 0 bases from V and 0 bases from J, with 9 bases between. The CDR3 DNA reads as TGTGCCAGCAGCGTAGCTAGTTTTGCGAACACCGGGGAGCTGTTTTTT. Amino acids: CASSVASFANTGELFF.

This chain connects TRBV6-6 to TRBJ1-1; TRBD1 might be the D (5 bases). Germline loops: CDR1 MNHNY, CDR2 SVGAGI (reference sequence). This CDR3 spans 16 amino acids. V lost 4 bases to trimming and J lost 3 bases, with 18 bases between them. This chain's CDR3 is CASSSLVTGSDTEAFF. The CDR3 nucleotides read TGTGCCAGCAGTTCCCTTGTAACAGGATCGGACACTGAAGCTTTCTTT.

V usage is TRBV25-1 and J usage is TRBJ2-5, with D tentatively TRBD2 (6 bases). The germline V gene encodes CDR1 MGHDK and CDR2 SYGVNS. V was trimmed by 6 bases and J by 2 bases, leaving 10 bases between them. CDR3 length: 13 amino acids. In DNA, the CDR3 is TGTGCCAGCAGGCGGGGAGGACAAGAGACCCAGTACTTC. Protein product: CASRRGGQETQYF. The variable domain in full, completed from reference TRBV25-1 and TRBJ2-5, reads EADIYQTPRYLVIGTGKKITLECSQTMGHDKMYWYQQDPGMELHLIHYSYGVNSTEKGDLSSESTVSRIRTEHFPLTLESARPSHTSQYLCASRRGGQETQYFGPGTRLLVL.

J is TRBJ1-1 and V is TRBV7-8; D possibly corresponds to TRBD1 (6 bases). The CDR3 contains 13 residues. Trimming cost V 5 bases and J 4 bases, with 11 bases left between them. Germline V gene data show CDR1 as SGHVS and CDR2 as FQNEAQ. The chain's CDR3 is CASSTNRATEAFF. As DNA, the CDR3 is TGTGCCAGCAGCACGAACAGGGCCACTGAAGCTTTCTTT.